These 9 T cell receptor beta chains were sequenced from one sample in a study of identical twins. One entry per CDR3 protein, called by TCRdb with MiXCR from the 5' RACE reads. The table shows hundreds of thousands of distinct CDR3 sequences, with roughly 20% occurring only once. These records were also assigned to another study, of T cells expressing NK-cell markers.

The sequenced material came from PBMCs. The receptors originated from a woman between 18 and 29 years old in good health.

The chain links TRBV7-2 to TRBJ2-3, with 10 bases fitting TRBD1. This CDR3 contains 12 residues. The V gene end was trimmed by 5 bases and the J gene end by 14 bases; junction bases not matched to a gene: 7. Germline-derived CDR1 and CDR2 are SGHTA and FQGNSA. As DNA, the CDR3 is TGTGCCAGCAGCAGAGACAGGGGGCTACTGTATTTT. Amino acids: CASSRDRGLLYF.

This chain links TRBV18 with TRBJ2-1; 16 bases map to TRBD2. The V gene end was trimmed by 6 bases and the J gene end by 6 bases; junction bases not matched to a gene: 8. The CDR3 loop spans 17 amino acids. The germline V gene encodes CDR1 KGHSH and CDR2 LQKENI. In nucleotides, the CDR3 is TGTGCCAGCTCGCCGGGACTAGCGGGAGGGCCAGTCAATGAGCAGTTCTTC. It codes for CASSPGLAGGPVNEQFF.

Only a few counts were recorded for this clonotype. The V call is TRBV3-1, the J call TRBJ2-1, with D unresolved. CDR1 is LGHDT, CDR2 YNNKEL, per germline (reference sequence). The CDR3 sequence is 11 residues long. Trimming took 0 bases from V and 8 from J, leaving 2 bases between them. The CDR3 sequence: CASSQEDEQFF. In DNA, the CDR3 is TGTGCCAGCAGCCAAGAGGATGAGCAGTTCTTC.

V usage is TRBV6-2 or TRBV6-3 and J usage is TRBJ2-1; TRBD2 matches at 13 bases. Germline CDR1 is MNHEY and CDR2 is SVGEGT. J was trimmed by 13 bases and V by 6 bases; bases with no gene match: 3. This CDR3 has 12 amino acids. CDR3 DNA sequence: TGTGCCAGCAGCCGGACTAGCGGGAGACAGTTCTTC. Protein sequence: CASSRTSGRQFF.

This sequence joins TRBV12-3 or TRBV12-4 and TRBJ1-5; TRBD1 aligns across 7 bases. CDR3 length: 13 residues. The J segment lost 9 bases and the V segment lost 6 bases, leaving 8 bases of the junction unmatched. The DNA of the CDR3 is TGTGCCAGCAGCAAGGGGGCTGAAAGGCCCCAGCATTTT. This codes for CASSKGAERPQHF.

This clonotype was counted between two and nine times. The CDR3 region has the DNA TGCAGCGTCCGGGACAGGGATCCCAGTGAGCAGTTCTTC. It translates to CSVRDRDPSEQFF. This chain uses TRBV29-1 with TRBJ2-1; 9 nucleotides align to TRBD1. Unmatched junction bases numbered 9, after V lost 6 bases and J lost 9 bases. CDR1 and CDR2 (germline): SQVTM, ANQGSEA. The CDR3 length is 13 residues.

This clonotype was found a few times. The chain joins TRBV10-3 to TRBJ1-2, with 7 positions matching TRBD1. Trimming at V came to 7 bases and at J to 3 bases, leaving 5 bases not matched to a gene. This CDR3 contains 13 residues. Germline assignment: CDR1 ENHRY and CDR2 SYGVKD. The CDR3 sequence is CAITAGGYYGYTF. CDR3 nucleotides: TGTGCCATCACCGCAGGGGGATACTATGGCTACACCTTC.

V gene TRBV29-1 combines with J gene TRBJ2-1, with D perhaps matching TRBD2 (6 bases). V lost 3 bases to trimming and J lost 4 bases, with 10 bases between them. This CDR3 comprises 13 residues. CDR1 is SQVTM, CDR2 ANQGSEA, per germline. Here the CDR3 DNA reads TGCAGCGTTGAGGGACTTACATACAATGAGCAGTTCTTC. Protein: CSVEGLTYNEQFF.

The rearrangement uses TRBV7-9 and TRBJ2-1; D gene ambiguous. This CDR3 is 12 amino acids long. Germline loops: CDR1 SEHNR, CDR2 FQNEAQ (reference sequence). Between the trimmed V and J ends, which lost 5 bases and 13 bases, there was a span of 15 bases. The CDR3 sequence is CASSPPPARQFF. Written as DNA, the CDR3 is TGTGCCAGCAGCCCCCCCCCCGCTAGACAGTTCTTC.